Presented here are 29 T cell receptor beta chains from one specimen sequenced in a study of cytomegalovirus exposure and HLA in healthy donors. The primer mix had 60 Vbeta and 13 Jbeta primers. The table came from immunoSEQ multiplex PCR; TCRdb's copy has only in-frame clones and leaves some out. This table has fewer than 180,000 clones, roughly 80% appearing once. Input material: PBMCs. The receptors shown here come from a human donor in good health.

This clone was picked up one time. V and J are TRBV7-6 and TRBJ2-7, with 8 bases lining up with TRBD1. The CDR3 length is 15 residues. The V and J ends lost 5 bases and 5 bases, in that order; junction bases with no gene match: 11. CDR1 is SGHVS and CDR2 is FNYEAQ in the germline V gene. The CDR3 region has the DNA TGTGCCAGCAGCCTACAGGACAGGGTTACAGACGAGCAGTACTTC. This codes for CASSLQDRVTDEQYF.

In nucleotides, the CDR3 is TGTGCCAGCACCCCCATGGGGGGGGCTGCCGGGGAGCTGTTTTTT. Amino acids: CASTPMGGAAGELFF. V gene TRBV6-1 combines with J gene TRBJ2-2; D might be TRBD2 (7 bases). The ends were cut back, 7 bases at V and 6 bases at J, with 18 bases in the middle. Germline assignment: CDR1 MNHNS and CDR2 SASEGT. CDR3 size: 15 residues.

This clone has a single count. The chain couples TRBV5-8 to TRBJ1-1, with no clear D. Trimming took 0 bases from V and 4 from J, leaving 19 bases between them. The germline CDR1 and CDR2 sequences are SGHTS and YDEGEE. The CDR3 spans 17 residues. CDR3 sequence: CASSLEDWGAGSTEAFF. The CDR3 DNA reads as TGTGCCAGCAGCTTGGAGGATTGGGGTGCGGGGAGCACTGAAGCTTTCTTT.

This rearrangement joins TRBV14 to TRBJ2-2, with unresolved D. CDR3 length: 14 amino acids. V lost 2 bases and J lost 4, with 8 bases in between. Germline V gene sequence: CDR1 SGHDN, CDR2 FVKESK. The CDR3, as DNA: TGTGCCAGCAGCCAAAACTCCTTCACCGGGGAGCTGTTTTTT. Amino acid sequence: CASSQNSFTGELFF.

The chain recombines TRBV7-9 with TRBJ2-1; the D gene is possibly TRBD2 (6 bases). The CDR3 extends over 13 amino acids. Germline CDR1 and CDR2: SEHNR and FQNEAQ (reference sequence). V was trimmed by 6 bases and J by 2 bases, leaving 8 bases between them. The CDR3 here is CASRRGTYNEQFF. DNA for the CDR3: TGTGCCAGCAGGCGGGGTACCTACAATGAGCAGTTCTTC.

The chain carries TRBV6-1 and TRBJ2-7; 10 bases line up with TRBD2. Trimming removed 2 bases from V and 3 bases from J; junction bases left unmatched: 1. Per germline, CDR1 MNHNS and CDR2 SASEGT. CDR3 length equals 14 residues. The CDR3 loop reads CASSEQRGGYEQYF. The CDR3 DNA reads TGTGCCAGCAGTGAACAGCGGGGGGGCTACGAGCAGTACTTC.

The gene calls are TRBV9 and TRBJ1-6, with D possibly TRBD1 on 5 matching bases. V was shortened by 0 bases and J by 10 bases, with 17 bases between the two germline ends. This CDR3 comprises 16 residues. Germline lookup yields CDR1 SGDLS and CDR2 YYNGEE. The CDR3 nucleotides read TGTGCCAGCAGCGTAGATGGGGACGGGGGGAGATCACCCCTCCACTTT. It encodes CASSVDGDGGRSPLHF.

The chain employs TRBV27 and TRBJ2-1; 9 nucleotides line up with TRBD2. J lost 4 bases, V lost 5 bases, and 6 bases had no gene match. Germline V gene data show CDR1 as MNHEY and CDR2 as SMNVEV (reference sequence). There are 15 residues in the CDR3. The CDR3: CASSNIAGEYNEQFF. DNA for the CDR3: TGTGCCAGCAGTAATATAGCGGGAGAGTACAATGAGCAGTTCTTC.

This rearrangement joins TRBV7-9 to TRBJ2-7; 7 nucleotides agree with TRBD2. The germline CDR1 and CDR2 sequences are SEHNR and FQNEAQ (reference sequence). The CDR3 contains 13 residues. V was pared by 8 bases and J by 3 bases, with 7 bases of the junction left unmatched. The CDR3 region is CASSHSGNYEQYF. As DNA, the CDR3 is TGTGCCAGCTCCCACAGCGGGAACTACGAGCAGTACTTC. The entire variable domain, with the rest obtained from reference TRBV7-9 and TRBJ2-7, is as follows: DTGVSQNPRHKITKRGQNVTFRCDPISEHNRLYWYRQTLGQGPEFLTYFQNEAQLEKSRLLSDRFSAERPKGSFSTLEIQRTEQGDSAMYLCASSHSGNYEQYFGPGTRLTVT.

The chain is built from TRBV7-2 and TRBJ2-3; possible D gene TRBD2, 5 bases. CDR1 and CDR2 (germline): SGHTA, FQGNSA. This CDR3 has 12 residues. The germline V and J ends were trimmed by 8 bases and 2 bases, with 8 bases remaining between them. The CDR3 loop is CASAGHTDTQYF. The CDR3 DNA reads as TGTGCCAGCGCGGGTCACACAGATACGCAGTATTTT.

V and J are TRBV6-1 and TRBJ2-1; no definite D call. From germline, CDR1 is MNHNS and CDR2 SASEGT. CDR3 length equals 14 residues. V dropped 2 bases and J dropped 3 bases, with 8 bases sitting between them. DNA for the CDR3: TGTGCCAGCAGTGAACTGCGACTCTACAATGAGCAGTTCTTC. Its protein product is CASSELRLYNEQFF.

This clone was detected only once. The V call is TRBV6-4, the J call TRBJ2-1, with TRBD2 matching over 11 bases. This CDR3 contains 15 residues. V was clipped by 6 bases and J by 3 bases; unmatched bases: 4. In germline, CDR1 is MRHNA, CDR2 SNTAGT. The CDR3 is CASSGGTSGYNEQFF. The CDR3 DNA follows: TGTGCCAGCAGCGGAGGGACTAGCGGCTACAATGAGCAGTTCTTC.

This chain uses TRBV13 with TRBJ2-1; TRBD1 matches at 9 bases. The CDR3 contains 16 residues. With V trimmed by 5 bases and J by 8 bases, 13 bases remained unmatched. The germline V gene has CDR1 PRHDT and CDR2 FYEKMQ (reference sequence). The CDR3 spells CASSLYPGQGWDEQFF. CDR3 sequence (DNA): TGTGCCAGCAGCCTCTATCCGGGACAGGGATGGGATGAGCAGTTCTTC.

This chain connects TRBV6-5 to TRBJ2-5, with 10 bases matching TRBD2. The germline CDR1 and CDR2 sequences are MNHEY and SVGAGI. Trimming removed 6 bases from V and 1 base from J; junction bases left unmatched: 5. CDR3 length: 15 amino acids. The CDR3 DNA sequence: TGTGCCAGCAGCTCTAGCGGGAGTGGCCAAGAGACCCAGTACTTC. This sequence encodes CASSSSGSGQETQYF.

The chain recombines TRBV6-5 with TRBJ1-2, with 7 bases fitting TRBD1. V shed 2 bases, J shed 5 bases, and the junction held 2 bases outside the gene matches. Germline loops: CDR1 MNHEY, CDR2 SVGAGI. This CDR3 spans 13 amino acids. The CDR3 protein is CASSYTGVYGYTF. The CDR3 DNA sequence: TGTGCCAGCAGTTACACAGGGGTTTATGGCTACACCTTC.

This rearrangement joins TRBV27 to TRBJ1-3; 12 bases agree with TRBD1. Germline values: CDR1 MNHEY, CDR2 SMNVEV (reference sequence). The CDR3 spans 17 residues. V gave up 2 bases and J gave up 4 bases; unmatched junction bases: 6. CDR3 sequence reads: CASSLRGQGASGNTIYF. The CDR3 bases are TGTGCCAGCAGTTTAAGGGGACAGGGGGCGTCGGGAAACACCATATATTTT.

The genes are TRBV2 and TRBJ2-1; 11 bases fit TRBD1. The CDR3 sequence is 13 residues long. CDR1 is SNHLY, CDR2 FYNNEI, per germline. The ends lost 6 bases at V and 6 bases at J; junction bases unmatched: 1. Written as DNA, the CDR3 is TGTGCCAGCAGGGGGACAGGGGGCAATGAGCAGTTCTTC. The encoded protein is CASRGTGGNEQFF.

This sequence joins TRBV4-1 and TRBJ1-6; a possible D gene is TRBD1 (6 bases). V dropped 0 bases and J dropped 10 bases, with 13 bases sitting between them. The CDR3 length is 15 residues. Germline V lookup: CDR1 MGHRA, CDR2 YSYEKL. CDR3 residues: CASSQEYRVGSPLHF. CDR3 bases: TGCGCCAGCAGCCAAGAATACAGGGTTGGATCACCCCTCCACTTT.

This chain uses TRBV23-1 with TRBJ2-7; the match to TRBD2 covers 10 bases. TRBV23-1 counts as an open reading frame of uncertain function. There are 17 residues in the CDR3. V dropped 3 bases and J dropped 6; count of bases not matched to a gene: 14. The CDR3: CASSHKGTLAGSGEQYF. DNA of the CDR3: TGCGCCAGCAGTCACAAGGGGACACTAGCGGGATCGGGCGAGCAGTACTTC.

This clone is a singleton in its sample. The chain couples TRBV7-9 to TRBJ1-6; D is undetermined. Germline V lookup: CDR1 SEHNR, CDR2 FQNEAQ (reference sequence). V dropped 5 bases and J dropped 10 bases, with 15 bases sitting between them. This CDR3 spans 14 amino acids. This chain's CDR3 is CASSRQVTGSPLHF. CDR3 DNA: TGTGCCAGCAGCCGTCAGGTAACTGGATCACCCCTCCACTTT.

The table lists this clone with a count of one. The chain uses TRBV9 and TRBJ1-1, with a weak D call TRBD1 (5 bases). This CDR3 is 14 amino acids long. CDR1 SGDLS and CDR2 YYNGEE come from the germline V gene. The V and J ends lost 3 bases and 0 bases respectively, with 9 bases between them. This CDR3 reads CASSEDMLNTEAFF. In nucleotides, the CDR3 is TGTGCCAGCAGCGAGGACATGCTGAACACTGAAGCTTTCTTT.

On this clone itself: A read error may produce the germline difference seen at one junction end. CDR3 sequence: CSSSPKGAEAFF. The CDR3 nucleotides read TGTTCCAGCAGCCCTAAGGGGGCTGAAGCTTTCTTT. J is TRBJ1-1 and V is TRBV7-9, with D possibly TRBD1 on 6 matching bases. Germline CDR1 is SEHNR and CDR2 is FQNEAQ (reference sequence). The CDR3 loop spans 12 amino acids.

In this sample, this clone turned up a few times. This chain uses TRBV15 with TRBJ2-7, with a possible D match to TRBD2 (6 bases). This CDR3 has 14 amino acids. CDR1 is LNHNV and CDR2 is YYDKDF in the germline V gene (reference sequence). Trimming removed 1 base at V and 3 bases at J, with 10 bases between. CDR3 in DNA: TGTGCCACCAGCAGAGGGGACTTAAGCTACGAGCAGTACTTC. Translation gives CATSRGDLSYEQYF.

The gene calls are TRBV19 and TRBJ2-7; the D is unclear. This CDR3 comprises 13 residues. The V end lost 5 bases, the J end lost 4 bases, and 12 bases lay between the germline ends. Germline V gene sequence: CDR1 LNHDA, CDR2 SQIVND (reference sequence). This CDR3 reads CASSPSQPYEQYF. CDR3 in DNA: TGTGCCAGTAGTCCTTCACAGCCTTACGAGCAGTACTTC.

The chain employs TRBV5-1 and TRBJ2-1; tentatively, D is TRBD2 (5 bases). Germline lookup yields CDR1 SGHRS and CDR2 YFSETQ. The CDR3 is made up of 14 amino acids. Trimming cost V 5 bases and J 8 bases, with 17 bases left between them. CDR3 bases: TGCGCCAGCAGACCACTTGGGAGTAGGGATGAGCAGTTCTTC. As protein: CASRPLGSRDEQFF.

The CDR3 loop reads CASSVIAGGSQETQYF. For the CDR3, the DNA is TGTGCCAGCAGCGTAATCGCGGGAGGTAGTCAAGAGACCCAGTACTTC. This chain joins TRBV9 and TRBJ2-5; 8 bases fit TRBD2. V gave up 1 base and J gave up 2 bases; unmatched junction bases: 7. Germline V lookup: CDR1 SGDLS, CDR2 YYNGEE. The CDR3 loop spans 16 amino acids.

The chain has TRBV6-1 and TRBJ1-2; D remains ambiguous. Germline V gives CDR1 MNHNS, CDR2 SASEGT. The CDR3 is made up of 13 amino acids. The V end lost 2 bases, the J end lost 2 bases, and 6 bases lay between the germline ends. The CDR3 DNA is TGTGCCAGCAGTGAACGCAGAAACTATGGCTACACCTTC. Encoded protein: CASSERRNYGYTF.

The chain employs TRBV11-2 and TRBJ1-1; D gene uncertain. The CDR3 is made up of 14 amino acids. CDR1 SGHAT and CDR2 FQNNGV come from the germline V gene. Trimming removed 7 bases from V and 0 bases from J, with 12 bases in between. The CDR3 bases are TGTGCCAGCAACTCATTCGGGTTGAACACTGAAGCTTTCTTT. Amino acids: CASNSFGLNTEAFF. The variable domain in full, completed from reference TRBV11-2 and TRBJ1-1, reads EAGVAQSPRYKIIEKRQSVAFWCNPISGHATLYWYQQILGQGPKLLIQFQNNGVVDDSQLPKDRFSAERLKGVDSTLKIQPAKLEDSAVYLCASNSFGLNTEAFFGQGTRLTVV.

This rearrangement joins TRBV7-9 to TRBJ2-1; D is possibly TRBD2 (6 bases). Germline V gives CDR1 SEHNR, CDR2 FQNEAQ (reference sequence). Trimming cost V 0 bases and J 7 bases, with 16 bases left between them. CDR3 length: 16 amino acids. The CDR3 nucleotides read TGTGCCAGCAGCTTAGCCCCGGGAGCCAGGATGAATGAGCAGTTCTTC. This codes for CASSLAPGARMNEQFF.